One and the same sample provided the 19 T cell receptor beta chains below, sequenced in a study of T cells in Graves' hyperthyroidism and ophthalmopathy. Using RNA transcripts as the source, TCR beta CDR3 regions were amplified. TCR CDR3 underwent first-round RT-PCR with the HTBI primer set. TCRdb reprocessed the multiplex PCR reads via MiXCR and lists one record per CDR3 protein. The sample carries a few hundred thousand distinct CDR3 sequences, 35% to 55% recorded once. The specimen sequenced was peripheral blood or thyroid tissue (not recorded which). The receptors stem from a woman aged 18-35 years with Graves' hyperthyroidism.

The chain joins TRBV7-6 to TRBJ2-3, with a possible D match to TRBD2 (5 bases). Germline V gene data show CDR1 as SGHVS and CDR2 as FNYEAQ. This CDR3 is 18 amino acids long. Trimming cost V 0 bases and J 0 bases, with 16 bases left between them. CDR3 DNA sequence: TGTGCCAGCAGCTTAGCGGGAGAAGCCGAAGCTAGCACAGATACGCAGTATTTT. The encoded protein is CASSLAGEAEASTDTQYF. The whole variable domain, filled in from reference TRBV7-6 and TRBJ2-3, reads GAGVSQSPRYKVTKRGQDVALRCDPISGHVSLYWYRQALGQGPEFLTYFNYEAQQDKSGLPNDRFSAERPEGSISTLTIQRTEQRDSAMYRCASSLAGEAEASTDTQYFGPGTRLTVL.

This clonotype has ten or more counts. V and J are TRBV6-5 and TRBJ1-5, with 7 bases lining up with TRBD1. The junction had 4 bases not matched to a gene; V was cut back by 5 bases and J by 6 bases. Germline V gene data show CDR1 as MNHEY and CDR2 as SVGAGI. The CDR3 consists of 13 residues. The CDR3 reads CASSPGQVQPQHF. CDR3 nucleotides: TGTGCCAGCAGTCCCGGACAGGTTCAGCCCCAGCATTTT.

The table lists this clonotype with many counts. The chain uses TRBV6-2 or TRBV6-3 and TRBJ1-1, with D possibly matching TRBD1 (6 bases). V was trimmed by 7 bases and J by 5 bases, leaving 14 bases between them. Germline V lookup: CDR1 MNHEY, CDR2 SVGEGT. The CDR3 covers 13 residues. CDR3 in DNA: TGTGCCAGCATAACAGGGATGAGTACTGAAGCTTTCTTT. Protein product: CASITGMSTEAFF.

J is TRBJ2-7 and V is TRBV29-1, with 11 bases that match TRBD2. Germline assignment: CDR1 SQVTM and CDR2 ANQGSEA. The CDR3 sequence is 12 residues long. Losses at the gene ends were 6 bases for V and 2 bases for J; bases not matched to a gene: 0. CDR3 coding DNA: TGCAGCGTGACTAGCGGGACCTACGAGCAGTACTTC. Protein product: CSVTSGTYEQYF.

This clonotype was detected many times. The CDR3 nucleotides read TGCAGTGCTAGAGATCGGGGACAGGGGGCCATTCTCAATTCACCCCTCCACTTT. Its protein product is CSARDRGQGAILNSPLHF. The rearrangement joins TRBV20-1 to TRBJ1-6; 12 bases align to TRBD1. With 0 bases clipped from V and 7 bases from J, the junction kept 10 bases outside the gene matches. The CDR3 spans 18 residues. Germline CDR1 and CDR2: DFQATT and SNEGSKA (reference sequence).

This clonotype was counted at least ten times. The gene calls are TRBV7-6 and TRBJ1-5; 10 nucleotides line up with TRBD1. The ends lost 3 bases at V and 6 bases at J; junction bases unmatched: 5. The length of the CDR3 is 15 residues. Germline assignment: CDR1 SGHVS and CDR2 FNYEAQ. This CDR3 is CASSFGQGGAQPQHF. The CDR3 DNA is TGTGCCAGCAGCTTCGGACAGGGGGGAGCTCAGCCCCAGCATTTT.

The V call is TRBV20-1, the J call TRBJ2-7, with 13 bases lining up with TRBD2. Germline V gene data show CDR1 as DFQATT and CDR2 as SNEGSKA (reference sequence). The CDR3 contains 20 residues. The V gene end was trimmed by 3 bases and the J gene end by 2 bases; junction bases not matched to a gene: 19. As DNA, the CDR3 is TGCAGTGCTAGCCCGTGGACTAGCGGGAGTCTAGGCGTTGGGGCCTACGAGCAGTACTTC. It translates to CSASPWTSGSLGVGAYEQYF.

The sample holds many counts of this clonotype. The chain has TRBV7-9 and TRBJ2-5; 9 positions match TRBD1. The V segment lost 5 bases and the J segment 6 bases; nucleotides outside the gene matches: 7. CDR1 is SEHNR and CDR2 is FQNEAQ in the germline V gene (reference sequence). The CDR3 runs 14 residues. CDR3 nucleotides: TGTGCCAGCAGCCCTCCGACAGGGGGAAAGACCCAGTACTTC. As protein: CASSPPTGGKTQYF.

This chain links TRBV12-3 or TRBV12-4 with TRBJ1-5; 9 nucleotides match TRBD1. The ends lost 3 bases at V and 4 bases at J; junction bases unmatched: 4. The CDR3 length is 15 residues. The DNA for the CDR3 is TGTGCCAGCAGTTTTCGACAGGGGGTTAATCAGCCCCAGCATTTT. This codes for CASSFRQGVNQPQHF.

V usage is TRBV4-1 and J usage is TRBJ1-5, with D possibly being TRBD1 (6 bases). The V and J ends lost 4 bases and 0 bases respectively, with 16 bases between them. Germline CDR1 MGHRA, CDR2 YSYEKL. CDR3 length equals 17 residues. CDR3 sequence reads: CASSLSRQENSNQPQHF. The CDR3 nucleotides are TGCGCCAGCAGCCTTTCAAGACAGGAAAATAGCAATCAGCCCCAGCATTTT.

The rearrangement uses TRBV7-9 and TRBJ2-2; the match to TRBD2 covers 7 bases. This CDR3 spans 21 amino acids. Germline CDR1 is SEHNR and CDR2 is FQNEAQ (reference sequence). V trimming: 5 bases; J trimming: 1 base; junction bases outside the gene matches: 22. The CDR3 DNA follows: TGTGCCAGCAGCGACCAAACAGGTCCCGCGGGGGAGACGGTGAACACCGGGGAGCTGTTTTTT. Residues: CASSDQTGPAGETVNTGELFF.

This clonotype has just a few counts. The chain combines TRBV27 with TRBJ1-4; D perhaps matches TRBD1 (5 bases). Trimming removed 3 bases from V and 8 bases from J, with 16 bases in between. CDR3 length equals 15 residues. Germline V CDR1 and CDR2: MNHEY, SMNVEV (reference sequence). The CDR3 coding sequence is TGTGCCAGCAGTTTGGTTGGGACCCTAGGGGAAAAACTGTTTTTT. It codes for CASSLVGTLGEKLFF.

As to this clonotype: A single base separates this from a much larger clone, so it may be a read error. The rearrangement joins TRBV27 to TRBJ1-1; D unresolved. Germline lookup yields CDR1 MNHEY and CDR2 SMNVEV (reference sequence). This CDR3 has 16 amino acids. DNA of the CDR3: TGTGCCAGCAGTTTGGAGGCAGGCTTCATGAACGCTGAAGCTTTCTTT. Encoded protein: CASSLEAGFMNAEAFF.

V and J are TRBV7-2 and TRBJ2-7; 11 nucleotides align to TRBD2. This CDR3 has 14 amino acids. With V trimmed by 8 bases and J by 3 bases, 6 bases remained unmatched. Germline V lookup: CDR1 SGHTA, CDR2 FQGNSA. DNA for the CDR3: TGTGCCAGCGGCTGGGGACTAGCGGACTACGAGCAGTACTTC. Its protein is CASGWGLADYEQYF.

At least ten counts were recorded for this clonotype. V is TRBV7-9 and J is TRBJ1-3; possible D gene TRBD1, 5 bases. There are 14 residues in the CDR3. The germline CDR1 and CDR2 sequences are SEHNR and FQNEAQ (reference sequence). The V end was cut by 3 bases, the J end by 0 bases, with 6 bases between. The CDR3 reads CASSLGVSGNTIYF. DNA for the CDR3: TGTGCCAGCAGCTTGGGGGTCTCTGGAAACACCATATATTTT.

The chain employs TRBV7-3 and TRBJ2-1; D call uncertain. This CDR3 spans 12 amino acids. The V and J ends lost 5 bases and 8 bases respectively, with 10 bases between them. Germline values: CDR1 SGHTA, CDR2 FQGTGA. CDR3 residues: CASSNVRDEQFF. CDR3 DNA sequence: TGTGCCAGCAGCAACGTCCGGGATGAGCAGTTCTTC.

This clonotype was counted at least ten times. This CDR3 reads CASSISQGFEQPQHF. The CDR3 DNA follows: TGTGCCAGCAGTATCTCCCAGGGGTTTGAACAGCCCCAGCATTTT. The chain couples TRBV12-3 or TRBV12-4 to TRBJ1-5; TRBD1 might be the D (6 bases). The CDR3 runs 15 residues. Trimming removed 5 bases from V and 7 bases from J, with 18 bases in between.

Notes on this clonotype: Sequence at one end of the junction differs from germline and may be a read error. The chain couples TRBV6-5 to TRBJ1-2; a possible D gene is TRBD1 (5 bases). Germline lookup yields CDR1 MNHEY and CDR2 SVGAGI. The CDR3 runs 14 residues. In DNA form, the CDR3 reads TGTGCCATCAGTGAGCAGGGAGCCTTCTATAGCTACGCCTTC. This gives the protein CAISEQGAFYSYAF.

The chain couples TRBV28 to TRBJ2-7; D may correspond to TRBD1 or TRBD2 (5 bases each). CDR3 size: 16 residues. CDR1 MDHEN and CDR2 SYDVKM come from the germline V gene. With 6 bases removed from V and 2 bases from J, the gap between germline ends came to 20 bases. The CDR3 DNA sequence: TGTGCCAGCAGGTCACGTGGGGGACGGCATGCCTACGAGCAGTACTTC. Its translation: CASRSRGGRHAYEQYF.